This TCR beta chain was identified in a study of T cells in localized non-small cell lung cancer. The CDR3 loop spans 14 amino acids. V shed 3 bases and J 5 bases; nucleotides not matched to a gene: 2. The germline CDR1 and CDR2 sequences are MDHEN and SYDVKM. Note on this clone: Its antigen is as yet unknown.

The assay was immunoSEQ multiplex PCR, and TCRdb's table has in-frame clones only and misses some. This sample has about 31,000 clones; 94% occur once, and the top ten carry 0.65% to 0.85%. Study-level results: In adjacent lung appeared a median around 62 of the top 100 tumor clones.

The sequences come from peripheral blood, collected before any cancer treatment. The origin of this receptor is a woman aged 40-70 years with stage I lung adenocarcinoma. The chain has TRBV28 and TRBJ1-5; 9 bases line up with TRBD1. CDR3 DNA sequence: TGTGCCAGCAGTTTGGGACAGGGACATCAGCCCCAGCATTTT. This gives the protein CASSLGQGHQPQHF.